This T cell receptor beta chain is drawn from a study of blood T cell repertoires in COVID-19. On the study more broadly: PBMCs, B-cell-depleted T cells, or T cells were the source of the cDNA or gDNA that made up the material.

Clones were read by immunoSEQ multiplex PCR, and TCRdb kept only the in-frame ones, dropping some. The sample has approximately 120,000 clones; around 74% are singletons. This clone was observed a handful of times. V lost 5 bases and J lost 5, with 7 bases in between. CDR3 size: 13 residues. Per germline, CDR1 LNHDA and CDR2 SQIVND (reference sequence). This rearrangement joins TRBV19 to TRBJ1-6, with D possibly matching TRBD1 (6 bases). Sequences were obtained from peripheral blood. The clonotype comes from an elderly man with COVID-19, enrolled during active disease. CDR3 in amino acids: CASSWTDNSPLHF. CDR3 DNA sequence: TGTGCCAGTAGTTGGACAGATAATTCACCCCTCCACTTT.